A selection of T cell receptor beta chains follows, all from one sample in a study of graft-versus-host responses after intestinal transplantation. These TCRs' antigens remain unknown. Profiled with immunoSEQ multiplex PCR; TCRdb holds only in-frame clones, not every one. The sample holds approximately 90,000 clones, around 93% seen once. The specimen comprised unstimulated CD8+ T cells sorted from spleen or lymph node cells, sampled before transplant. The source of these receptors is a human donor who was the organ donor for an intestinal transplant. Each CDR3 is given with its conserved first and last residue. D genes are given only for firm matches. Only part of the rows carry a size: once, few, many, or a class if the clone is expanded.

J: TRBJ2-3
V: TRBV7-3
size: .
D: .
DNA: TGTGCCAGCAGCCTTACAGGGTTCTTCGCAGATACGCAGTATTTT
CDR3: CASSLTGFFADTQYF

J: TRBJ1-2
V: TRBV2
size: .
D: .
DNA: TGTGCCAGCAGTGAAGCGTGGCAGGATGGCTACACCTTC
CDR3: CASSEAWQDGYTF

J: TRBJ2-7
V: TRBV7-9
size: few
D: .
DNA: TGTGCCAGCAGCTCCACCCACGCCTACGAGCAGTACTTC
CDR3: CASSSTHAYEQYF

J: TRBJ1-1
V: TRBV29-1
size: .
D: .
DNA: TGCAGCGTTGAATGGGGGGAGGAAGCTTTCTTT
CDR3: CSVEWGEEAFF

J: TRBJ2-2
V: TRBV27
size: .
D: TRBD1
DNA: TGTGCCAGCAACCAACAGGGGTCAACCGGGGAGCTGTTTTTT
CDR3: CASNQQGSTGELFF

J: TRBJ2-1
V: TRBV29-1
size: .
D: .
DNA: TGCAGCGTTGAAAAGAGTGGGCAGCTCTACAATGAGCAGTTCTTC
CDR3: CSVEKSGQLYNEQFF

J: TRBJ1-5
V: TRBV6-5
size: .
D: TRBD1
DNA: TGTGCCAGCAGTTACGGGACAGGGTACCAGCCCCAGCATTTT
CDR3: CASSYGTGYQPQHF

J: TRBJ2-5
V: TRBV7-8
size: .
D: TRBD2
DNA: TGTGCCAGCTCCCGCGCCCTAGCGGGAGATGAGACCCAGTACTTC
CDR3: CASSRALAGDETQYF

J: TRBJ2-7
V: TRBV27
size: .
D: TRBD2
DNA: TGTGCCAGCAGCAATCGGGCGGGACTAATAGGCTACGAGCAGTACTTC
CDR3: CASSNRAGLIGYEQYF

J: TRBJ2-1
V: TRBV5-1
size: once
D: TRBD2
DNA: TGCGCCAGCAGCTTCCCGGGGCGGGAGAGGGTTGAGCAGTTCTTC
CDR3: CASSFPGRERVEQFF

J: TRBJ2-1
V: TRBV6-6
size: .
D: TRBD2
DNA: TGTGCCAGCAGTTCCTTAGCGGGAGGGCCGGATGAGCAGTTCTTC
CDR3: CASSSLAGGPDEQFF

J: TRBJ2-5
V: TRBV10-3
size: .
D: TRBD1
DNA: TGTGCCATCTCCTTAGAAGGGACAGCCCAAGAGACCCAGTACTTC
CDR3: CAISLEGTAQETQYF

J: TRBJ2-2
V: TRBV5-1
size: .
D: TRBD2
DNA: TGCGCCAGCAGCCTGGGACTAGCGGGAGATACCGGGGAGCTGTTTTTT
CDR3: CASSLGLAGDTGELFF

J: TRBJ2-1
V: TRBV5-1
size: once
D: TRBD2
DNA: TGCGCCAGCAGCTTGGGAGCGGGAGGGTCTCCTGAGCAGTTCTTC
CDR3: CASSLGAGGSPEQFF

J: TRBJ2-3
V: TRBV7-3
size: .
D: .
DNA: TGTGCCAGCAGCTTAAACGGGGAAGGACTTTTTACGCAGTATTTT
CDR3: CASSLNGEGLFTQYF

J: TRBJ2-5
V: TRBV5-1
size: .
D: TRBD2
DNA: TGCGCCAGCAGCTTGGCCCGGGCGGGAGTTGAAGAGACCCAGTACTTC
CDR3: CASSLARAGVEETQYF

J: TRBJ2-1
V: TRBV7-8
size: .
D: TRBD2
DNA: TGTGCCAGCAGCCGGACTAGCGGGAGGTCCAATGAGCAGTTCTTC
CDR3: CASSRTSGRSNEQFF

J: TRBJ2-1
V: TRBV9
size: .
D: TRBD2
DNA: TGTGCCAGCAGCGTCGGACTAGTGGGGCCCCACAATGAGCAGTTCTTC
CDR3: CASSVGLVGPHNEQFF

J: TRBJ2-5
V: TRBV6-4
size: .
D: .
DNA: TGTGCCAGCAGTTACGGGCAGCTTCAAGAGACCCAGTACTTC
CDR3: CASSYGQLQETQYF

J: TRBJ1-4
V: TRBV19
size: .
D: TRBD1
DNA: TGTGCCAGTAGTCTCCGGACAGGGTTAGACGAAAAACTGTTTTTT
CDR3: CASSLRTGLDEKLFF

J: TRBJ1-1
V: TRBV18
size: .
D: .
DNA: TGTGCCAGCTCACCTCCTACGGGGGGCGAAGCTTTCTTT
CDR3: CASSPPTGGEAFF

J: TRBJ2-7
V: TRBV25-1
size: .
D: .
DNA: TGTGCCAGCAGTGAGGGGAGGGGGTCGCTCTACGAGCAGTACTTC
CDR3: CASSEGRGSLYEQYF

J: TRBJ1-2
V: TRBV10-3
size: once
D: .
DNA: TGTGCCATCAGTGAGTCGAGAACCGGGCCGCGATTCGGCTACACCTTC
CDR3: CAISESRTGPRFGYTF

J: TRBJ2-2
V: TRBV28
size: .
D: .
DNA: TGTGCCAGCAGCAGAAACCCCCGAGGGGCCGGGGAGCTGTTTTTT
CDR3: CASSRNPRGAGELFF

J: TRBJ1-1
V: TRBV9
size: .
D: TRBD1
DNA: TGTGCCAGCAGCGTAGGGACAGGGGGCCCTGAAGCTTTCTTT
CDR3: CASSVGTGGPEAFF

J: TRBJ1-2
V: TRBV5-4
size: .
D: TRBD1
DNA: TGTGCCAGCAGCTTTTTTGGGACAGGGCTCTATGGCTACACCTTC
CDR3: CASSFFGTGLYGYTF

J: TRBJ2-7
V: TRBV7-6
size: .
D: .
DNA: TGTGCCAGCAGCTTATATCCCTCGAACGAGCAGTACTTC
CDR3: CASSLYPSNEQYF

J: TRBJ2-7
V: TRBV15
size: .
D: .
DNA: TGTGCCACCAGCAGAGACCGACCCCCAGGGAAGTACGAGCAGTACTTC
CDR3: CATSRDRPPGKYEQYF

J: TRBJ2-5
V: TRBV6-4
size: .
D: TRBD2
DNA: TGTGCCAGCAGTGCTAGCGGGGGGGCCGAGACCCAGTACTTC
CDR3: CASSASGGAETQYF

J: TRBJ2-3
V: TRBV5-1
size: .
D: TRBD1
DNA: TGCGCCAGCAGCTTAGGACAGGGGGGAGATACGCAGTATTTT
CDR3: CASSLGQGGDTQYF

J: TRBJ2-7
V: TRBV27
size: .
D: .
DNA: TGTGCCAGCAGTTTAGGGGGGGGGCCCTACGAGCAGTACTTC
CDR3: CASSLGGGPYEQYF

J: TRBJ2-7
V: TRBV5-6
size: .
D: .
DNA: TGTGCCAGCAGCTCGGACTTACTAGTTTCCTTC
CDR3: CASSSDLLVSF

J: TRBJ1-4
V: TRBV5-1
size: .
D: TRBD1
DNA: TGCGCCAGCAGCCCGGGACAGGGGGCCGTTGAAAAACTGTTTTTT
CDR3: CASSPGQGAVEKLFF

J: TRBJ2-4
V: TRBV12-5
size: once
D: .
DNA: TGTGCTAGTGGTTTGCCGCCTCCGGACCCAAGAAGGTACTTC
CDR3: CASGLPPPDPRRYF